This entry lists 14 T cell receptor beta chains sequenced from one sample in a study of blood T cell repertoires in COVID-19. Sequencing used immunoSEQ multiplex PCR; TCRdb keeps in-frame clones, though not all of them. The sample has 150,000 to 200,000 clones, roughly 80% seen once. Material for sequencing was peripheral blood. The receptor source for this set is a man aged 55 to 70 with acute or convalescent COVID-19.

The V gene is TRBV4-2, the J gene TRBJ2-3, with 7 bases fitting TRBD2. The CDR3 runs to 15 residues. V dropped 1 base and J dropped 4; count of bases not matched to a gene: 5. Germline loops: CDR1 LGHNA, CDR2 YNFKEQ. CDR3 amino acids: CASSQVTREADTQYF. DNA of the CDR3: TGTGCCAGCAGCCAAGTGACCCGGGAGGCAGATACGCAGTATTTT.

The genes are TRBV3-1 (or the pseudogene TRBV3-2) and TRBJ2-6; D is unclear. V was clipped by 2 bases and J by 4 bases, with 9 bases between them. Germline loops: CDR1 LGHDT, CDR2 YNNKEL (reference sequence). CDR3 size: 15 residues. Here the CDR3 reads CASSQSVGGANVLTF. CDR3 DNA sequence: TGTGCCAGCAGCCAAAGTGTGGGCGGGGCCAACGTCCTGACTTTC.

The genes are TRBV19 and TRBJ1-5, with D possibly TRBD1 on 5 matching bases. The CDR3 runs 14 residues. The germline V gene encodes CDR1 LNHDA and CDR2 SQIVND (reference sequence). V lost 6 bases, J lost 3 bases, and 12 bases lay in between. Written as DNA, the CDR3 is TGTGCCAGTAGGCAACAGGCCCTCAATCAGCCCCAGCATTTT. This sequence encodes CASRQQALNQPQHF.

CDR3 nucleotides: TGTGCCAGCAGTCCTACTAGCGGGGGGTCGATAGATACGCAGTATTTT. Translating gives CASSPTSGGSIDTQYF. The rearrangement uses TRBV27 and TRBJ2-3, with TRBD2 matching 12 bases. V dropped 5 bases and J dropped 5; count of bases not matched to a gene: 8. This CDR3 region has 16 residues. From germline, CDR1 is MNHEY and CDR2 SMNVEV (reference sequence).

This clone was detected once. J is TRBJ2-5 and V is TRBV7-2; TRBD2 matches 8 bases. The germline V gene has CDR1 SGHTA and CDR2 FQGNSA. The CDR3 has 13 amino acids. With 6 bases clipped from V and 5 bases from J, the junction kept 5 bases outside the gene matches. CDR3 loop: CASSQGLVETQYF. The CDR3 DNA reads as TGTGCCAGCAGTCAGGGACTAGTGGAGACCCAGTACTTC.

The chain links TRBV30 to TRBJ2-3; no clear D. CDR1 and CDR2 (germline): GTSNPN, SVGIG (reference sequence). V lost 0 bases to trimming and J lost 0 bases, with 10 bases between them. The CDR3 extends over 15 amino acids. This chain's CDR3 is CAWSVLQVSTDTQYF. CDR3 coding DNA: TGTGCCTGGAGTGTACTGCAGGTTAGCACAGATACGCAGTATTTT.

This chain uses TRBV19 with TRBJ2-3; D not certain. The CDR3 has 13 amino acids. Germline V gene lookup returns CDR1 LNHDA and CDR2 SQIVND (reference sequence). Between the trimmed V and J ends, which lost 9 bases and 3 bases, there was a span of 13 bases. The DNA for the CDR3 is TGTGCCAGCTCCAATTTACAGACAGATACGCAGTATTTT. Translated: CASSNLQTDTQYF.

The CDR3 protein is CAISESTRGIQPQHF. The DNA for the CDR3 is TGTGCCATCAGTGAGTCGACTCGCGGGATTCAGCCCCAGCATTTT. This chain joins TRBV10-3 and TRBJ1-5; no firm D call. The V gene's germline CDR1 is ENHRY and CDR2 SYGVKD. Trimming pared 0 bases from V and 6 bases from J, leaving 12 bases between. The CDR3 has 15 residues.

This chain joins TRBV10-3 and TRBJ1-5; no clear D. V dropped 2 bases and J dropped 1 base, with 9 bases sitting between them. The germline V gene encodes CDR1 ENHRY and CDR2 SYGVKD. The length of the CDR3 is 15 residues. CDR3 in amino acids: CAISEGDGSNQPQHF. In nucleotides, the CDR3 is TGTGCCATCAGTGAGGGAGACGGAAGCAATCAGCCCCAGCATTTT.

The V and J genes are TRBV5-1 and TRBJ1-2; 8 positions match TRBD1. Germline V gene data show CDR1 as SGHRS and CDR2 as YFSETQ. The ends lost 6 bases at V and 3 bases at J; junction bases unmatched: 10. The CDR3 is 15 residues long. The CDR3 loop reads CASTPGQGGDYGYTF. The CDR3 DNA sequence: TGCGCCAGCACCCCAGGACAGGGCGGCGACTATGGCTACACCTTC.

J is TRBJ1-3 and V is TRBV6-5; 8 nucleotides align to TRBD1. Losses at the gene ends were 5 bases for V and 2 bases for J; bases not matched to a gene: 5. Per the germline V gene, CDR1 is MNHEY and CDR2 is SVGAGI. The CDR3 length is 15 residues. This chain's CDR3 is CASSRGQGAGNTIYF. Here the CDR3 DNA reads TGTGCCAGCAGTCGAGGACAGGGAGCTGGAAACACCATATATTTT.

The chain carries TRBV27 and TRBJ2-2, with a weak D call TRBD2 (6 bases). This CDR3 has 16 amino acids. Trimming shortened V by 7 bases and J by 4 bases, and 19 bases separated the two germline ends. CDR1 MNHEY and CDR2 SMNVEV come from the germline V gene (reference sequence). The DNA of the CDR3 is TGTGCCAGCAACTCAGGCGGCATCGGGAGCACCGGGGAGCTGTTTTTT. It codes for CASNSGGIGSTGELFF.

This chain links TRBV2 with TRBJ1-2; D is unclear. This CDR3 region has 15 residues. Deletions cut 6 bases from V and 4 bases from J, with 18 bases between. In germline, CDR1 is SNHLY, CDR2 FYNNEI. This CDR3 reads CASSPVVWALYGYTF. As DNA, the CDR3 is TGTGCCAGCAGCCCTGTCGTATGGGCCCTCTATGGCTACACCTTC.

The chain links TRBV11-2 to TRBJ2-7, with a possible D match to TRBD1 (6 bases). V dropped 5 bases and J dropped 6 bases, with 11 bases sitting between them. Looked up from germline, CDR1 is SGHAT and CDR2 is FQNNGV. CDR3 length: 12 amino acids. This chain's CDR3 is CASSRLGGEQYF. CDR3 nucleotide sequence: TGTGCCAGCAGCCGCTTAGGGGGCGAGCAGTACTTC.